The T cell receptor (beta chain) under discussion was sequenced for a study of cytomegalovirus exposure and HLA in healthy donors. CDR3 length: 14 amino acids. Germline V gene lookup returns CDR1 MNHEY and CDR2 SVGAGI. V trimming: 6 bases; J trimming: 1 base; junction bases outside the gene matches: 5. Notes on this clone: Its antigen is unknown.

Researchers ran the PCR with 60 Vbeta and 13 Jbeta primers. Produced via immunoSEQ multiplex PCR; TCRdb's table is partial and in-frame only. The sample holds tens of thousands of clones, 75% seen once. Study-wide findings and caveats: Cytomegalovirus status was reportedly diagnosed by the classifier with high sensitivity and specificity.

This sequence was found in a man between 40 and 49 years old in good health and CMV-seronegative. This chain links TRBV6-5 with TRBJ1-2; 7 nucleotides line up with TRBD1. Sequenced sample: PBMCs. The CDR3 DNA sequence: TGTGCCAGCAGGGAACAGGGGCATAACTATGGCTACACCTTC. Encoded protein: CASREQGHNYGYTF.